The 9 T cell receptor beta chains presented below share a single source sample, sequenced in a study of blood T cell repertoires in COVID-19 (dated by TCRdb to 2020 to 2022). The library was generated by the immunoSEQ multiplex PCR assay. In its TCRdb copy, this immuneACCESS table keeps in-frame sequences only and misses some clones. Where compared with another copy, unresolved V genes explain less than half of these, and the others have no known cause. The sample table contains some 190,000 clones; only one count was recorded for approximately 81% of them. The top ten clones comprise over 15% of the sample. The specimen sequenced was peripheral blood. These receptors all stem from a person aged 65-85 years with COVID-19, enrolled during active disease.

The CDR3, as DNA: TGTGCCAGTAGCGCGGGAGTCTCCTACAATGAGCAGTTCTTC. It translates to CASSAGVSYNEQFF. The chain is built from TRBV19 and TRBJ2-1; 7 bases map to TRBD2. CDR3 length equals 14 residues. V dropped 6 bases and J dropped 0; count of bases not matched to a gene: 2. Germline CDR1 reads LNHDA; CDR2 reads SQIVND (reference sequence).

The table lists this clone with a few counts. The gene calls are TRBV19 and TRBJ2-1, with TRBD2 matching 9 bases. This CDR3 has 13 amino acids. V dropped 0 bases and J dropped 9; count of bases not matched to a gene: 0. CDR1 and CDR2 (germline): LNHDA, SQIVND (reference sequence). DNA of the CDR3: TGTGCCAGTAGTATAGAGGGACTAGCTGAGCAGTTCTTC. It codes for CASSIEGLAEQFF.

The rearrangement uses TRBV7-2 and TRBJ2-3, with D perhaps matching TRBD2 (5 bases). CDR3 size: 15 residues. Germline CDR1 is SGHTA and CDR2 is FQGNSA. The germline V and J ends were trimmed by 0 bases and 2 bases, with 9 bases remaining between them. CDR3 sequence (DNA): TGTGCCAGCAGCTTAGCATCCCGGGACACAGATACGCAGTATTTT. Its translation: CASSLASRDTDTQYF.

CDR3 nucleotides: TGTGCCAGTAGTACAAGACAGGGATATGGCTACACCTTC. Translated, it gives CASSTRQGYGYTF. This chain joins TRBV19 and TRBJ1-2, with 7 bases matching TRBD1. Germline V lookup: CDR1 LNHDA, CDR2 SQIVND (reference sequence). CDR3 length: 13 residues. After removal of 4 bases from V and 5 bases from J, the junction contained 4 bases not matched to a gene.

The chain combines TRBV18 with TRBJ1-6, with a weak D call TRBD1 (6 bases). Germline CDR1 reads KGHSH; CDR2 reads LQKENI. V lost 2 bases to trimming and J lost 6 bases, with 14 bases between them. The CDR3 consists of 16 residues. CDR3 region: CASSPGRGVGNSPLHF. CDR3 nucleotides: TGTGCCAGCTCACCAGGCAGGGGAGTGGGTAATTCACCCCTCCACTTT.

The chain uses TRBV5-1 and TRBJ2-7, with D uncertain. Germline V gives CDR1 SGHRS, CDR2 YFSETQ. The V and J ends lost 1 base and 3 bases respectively, with 8 bases between them. The CDR3 is 13 residues long. In DNA, the CDR3 is TGCGCCAGCAGCTTGAGCCCGGGCTACGAGCAGTACTTC. Encoded protein: CASSLSPGYEQYF. The whole variable domain, remainder taken from reference TRBV5-1 and TRBJ2-7, is KAGVTQTPRYLIKTRGQQVTLSCSPISGHRSVSWYQQTPGQGLQFLFEYFSETQRNKGNFPGRFSGRQFSNSRSEMNVSTLELGDSALYLCASSLSPGYEQYFGPGTRLTVT.

This chain connects TRBV27 to TRBJ2-6; D gene unclear. Germline CDR1 is MNHEY and CDR2 is SMNVEV (reference sequence). The CDR3 has 16 amino acids. The germline V and J ends were trimmed by 2 bases and 4 bases, with 12 bases remaining between them. The DNA for the CDR3 is TGTGCCAGCAGTTTACTATGGGCATCAGGGGCCAACGTCCTGACTTTC. It encodes CASSLLWASGANVLTF. Based on the CDR3 plus reference TRBV27 and TRBJ2-6, the full variable domain is EAQVTQNPRYLITVTGKKLTVTCSQNMNHEYMSWYRQDPGLGLRQIYYSMNVEVTDKGDVPEGYKVSRKEKRNFPLILESPSPNQTSLYFCASSLLWASGANVLTFGAGSRLTVL.

J is TRBJ2-7 and V is TRBV5-3; 7 bases fit TRBD2. TRBV5-3 is an open reading frame whose function is uncertain. This CDR3 region has 14 residues. V was pared by 4 bases and J by 1 base, with 5 bases of the junction left unmatched. CDR3 sequence reads: CARSHGDYSYEQYF. CDR3 nucleotide sequence: TGTGCCAGAAGCCACGGGGACTATTCCTACGAGCAGTACTTC.

The chain has TRBV3-1 (or the pseudogene TRBV3-2) and TRBJ2-3; D remains unclear. The CDR3 covers 14 residues. Germline values: CDR1 LGHDT, CDR2 YNNKEL (reference sequence). Trimming cost V 4 bases and J 4 bases, with 12 bases left between them. The CDR3 sequence is CASSPFEQADTQYF. CDR3 nucleotides: TGTGCCAGCAGCCCGTTCGAGCAGGCAGATACGCAGTATTTT.